Described below is a single T cell receptor (beta chain) sequence and its context. Its target is unknown. In the PCR, 60 Vbeta and 13 Jbeta primers were used. Method: immunoSEQ multiplex PCR; TCRdb's copy keeps in-frame clones and lacks some. This table holds roughly 140,000 clones, around 78% found once. This sample is drawn from a study of cytomegalovirus exposure and HLA in healthy donors. As for the study in general: HLA-typed donors were the source of 86 million or so unique TCRs held in an early data release. Regarding the study as a whole: Follow-up analysis found HLA locus-dependent TCR association rates, highest for DRB1 and lowest for HLA-C. A later analysis, which compared TCR beta chains of equal frequency, found the HLA-associated ones more clonally expanded. In an earlier analysis, about 87% or about 30%: the productive usage of most TCR beta V segments.

V was trimmed by 1 base and J by 3 bases, leaving 13 bases between them. There are 16 residues in the CDR3. Germline V gene sequence: CDR1 KGHSH, CDR2 LQKENI. The sequence came from a woman in her forties in good health and CMV-seropositive. The chain links TRBV18 to TRBJ1-5; TRBD1 might be the D (5 bases). The sequenced sample was PBMCs. CDR3 sequence (DNA): TGTGCCAGCTCACCACAAGTCTTGGGGCACAATCAGCCCCAGCATTTT. This sequence encodes CASSPQVLGHNQPQHF. Based on the CDR3 plus reference TRBV18 and TRBJ1-5, the full variable domain is NAGVMQNPRHLVRRRGQEARLRCSPMKGHSHVYWYRQLPEEGLKFMVYLQKENIIDESGMPKERFSAEFPKEGPSILRIQQVVRGDSAAYFCASSPQVLGHNQPQHFGDGTRLSIL.